The sequence of this T cell receptor (beta chain) was determined in a study of blood T cell repertoires in COVID-19. The assay was immunoSEQ multiplex PCR, and TCRdb's table has in-frame clones only and misses some. The table records about 140,000 clones, 70% to 80% of them present only once. The length of the CDR3 is 17 residues. Germline V CDR1 and CDR2: MNHEY, SVGEGT. The V end lost 2 bases, the J end lost 7 bases, and 18 bases lay between the germline ends. This receptor was taken from a woman in her fifties or sixties with active or convalescent COVID-19. The sequenced material came from peripheral blood. The V and J genes are TRBV6-2 or TRBV6-3 and TRBJ1-6; D is uncertain. CDR3 bases: TGTGCCAGCAGTTACCCCGAGGCGGAGGGCCTAAATTCACCCCTCCACTTT. Amino acids: CASSYPEAEGLNSPLHF.